Shown below are 17 T cell receptor beta chains from a single sample sequenced in a study of T cell responses to AZD1222 COVID-19 vaccine. Repertoires were generated with immunoSEQ multiplex PCR, while TCRdb's copy carries only in-frame clones and drops some. This table holds about 200,000 clones, 92% found once. Sequences were derived from peripheral blood, sampled on day 0 of AZD1222 vaccination. The receptor source for this set is an adult in good health.

The chain employs TRBV10-3 and TRBJ1-3; 7 positions agree with TRBD1. The V segment lost 2 bases and the J segment 3 bases; nucleotides outside the gene matches: 10. The CDR3 covers 17 residues. Germline V gene lookup returns CDR1 ENHRY and CDR2 SYGVKD. The CDR3 loop is CAISERMTGLGGNTIYF. CDR3 in DNA: TGTGCCATCAGTGAGCGGATGACAGGGCTAGGTGGAAACACCATATATTTT.

The rearrangement joins TRBV6-5 to TRBJ1-1, with D tentatively TRBD1 (6 bases). The length of the CDR3 is 14 residues. The germline V and J ends were trimmed by 5 bases and 0 bases, with 10 bases remaining between them. Germline CDR1 and CDR2: MNHEY and SVGAGI. The CDR3 DNA follows: TGTGCCAGCAGTCAACAGGGAGTGAACACTGAAGCTTTCTTT. It is translated as CASSQQGVNTEAFF.

The chain is built from TRBV5-4 and TRBJ1-3, with D uncertain. Germline V gives CDR1 SGHNT, CDR2 YYREEE (reference sequence). Trimming shortened V by 0 bases and J by 4 bases, and 8 bases separated the two germline ends. There are 14 residues in the CDR3. This CDR3 reads CASSLEGFGNTIYF. The CDR3 DNA reads TGTGCCAGCAGCTTGGAGGGCTTCGGAAACACCATATATTTT.

The count of this clone is one. V is TRBV6-1 and J is TRBJ2-2; no firm D call. The germline CDR1 and CDR2 sequences are MNHNS and SASEGT. V gave up 3 bases and J gave up 4 bases, with 15 bases separating them. The CDR3 length is 16 residues. The CDR3 DNA is TGTGCCAGCAGTGATTCCCCATTACAGATCACCGGGGAGCTGTTTTTT. Translating gives CASSDSPLQITGELFF.

V is TRBV7-9 and J is TRBJ1-1; TRBD1 matches 10 bases. The germline CDR1 and CDR2 sequences are SEHNR and FQNEAQ (reference sequence). The V gene end was trimmed by 6 bases and the J gene end by 6 bases; junction bases not matched to a gene: 10. The CDR3 runs 15 residues. The CDR3 bases are TGTGCCAGCAGACGGACAGGGGGGAGTAACCCTGAAGCTTTCTTT. Amino acids: CASRRTGGSNPEAFF.

This chain connects TRBV27 to TRBJ1-5, with 7 nucleotides matching TRBD1. The germline gives CDR1 MNHEY, CDR2 SMNVEV (reference sequence). With 1 base clipped from V and 1 base from J, the junction kept 10 bases outside the gene matches. This CDR3 has 18 residues. CDR3: CASSLLSSRQGSNQPQHF. The CDR3 region has the DNA TGTGCCAGCAGTTTATTGTCCTCGAGACAGGGCAGCAATCAGCCCCAGCATTTT.

This chain links TRBV4-1 with TRBJ2-6, with D possibly TRBD1 on 6 matching bases. CDR3 size: 18 residues. Trimming stripped 2 bases from V and 0 bases from J, with 14 bases between. Germline V CDR1 and CDR2: MGHRA, YSYEKL. CDR3 amino acids: CASSQRGTGSSGANVLTF. The CDR3 region has the DNA TGCGCCAGCAGCCAAAGGGGAACAGGGAGCTCTGGGGCCAACGTCCTGACTTTC.

The gene calls are TRBV7-8 and TRBJ1-6; weak D call: TRBD1 (5 bases). The CDR3 covers 13 residues. V lost 8 bases and J lost 10, with 15 bases in between. Germline-derived CDR1 and CDR2 are SGHVS and FQNEAQ. The CDR3 protein is CASSGPGRSPLHF. Here the CDR3 DNA reads TGTGCCAGCTCGGGACCCGGGCGCTCACCCCTCCACTTT.

The chain uses TRBV28 and TRBJ1-1; TRBD1 matches 10 bases. Germline CDR1 and CDR2: MDHEN and SYDVKM. CDR3 length: 15 amino acids. The ends lost 5 bases at V and 7 bases at J; junction bases unmatched: 10. CDR3: CASSPLDRGRGEAFF. CDR3 coding DNA: TGTGCCAGCAGTCCGCTCGACAGGGGGCGGGGTGAAGCTTTCTTT. Looking up the rest from reference TRBV28 and TRBJ1-1 gives the full variable domain: DVKVTQSSRYLVKRTGEKVFLECVQDMDHENMFWYRQDPGLGLRLIYFSYDVKMKEKGDIPEGYSVSREKKERFSLILESASTNQTSMYLCASSPLDRGRGEAFFGQGTRLTVV.

This sequence joins TRBV2 and TRBJ1-2; TRBD1 might be the D (5 bases). Trimming removed 6 bases at V and 1 base at J, with 15 bases between. The length of the CDR3 is 15 residues. Per the germline V gene, CDR1 is SNHLY and CDR2 is FYNNEI. The CDR3 sequence is CASRGDRWGNYGYTF. The CDR3 DNA follows: TGTGCCAGCAGGGGTGACAGATGGGGTAACTATGGCTACACCTTC.

The V and J genes are TRBV27 and TRBJ1-2, with 9 positions matching TRBD1. Trimming took 5 bases from V and 8 from J; bases not matched to a gene: 9. Looked up from germline, CDR1 is MNHEY and CDR2 is SMNVEV (reference sequence). CDR3 length equals 14 residues. CDR3 sequence (DNA): TGTGCCAGCAGTACGGGACAGGGATCGGGCGGCTACACCTTC. Encoded protein: CASSTGQGSGGYTF.

The genes are TRBV24-1 and TRBJ1-2; D not certain. Germline assignment: CDR1 KGHDR and CDR2 SFDVKD. Trimming cost V 4 bases and J 4 bases, with 6 bases left between them. This CDR3 spans 12 amino acids. CDR3 amino acids: CATSEPGYGYTF. The CDR3 DNA follows: TGTGCCACCAGTGAGCCGGGCTATGGCTACACCTTC.

DNA for the CDR3: TGTGCCAGTACCGGATCTTTCGGGACCCCCTCAGGTTCTCAGCCCCAGCATTTT. It is translated as CASTGSFGTPSGSQPQHF. The chain recombines TRBV19 with TRBJ1-5; perhaps TRBD1 as D (5 bases). This CDR3 comprises 18 residues. V shed 7 bases and J shed 6 bases, with 28 bases lying between them. CDR1 and CDR2 (germline): LNHDA, SQIVND (reference sequence).

J is TRBJ1-4 and V is TRBV6-5, with TRBD1 matching 9 bases. This CDR3 has 15 residues. J lost 3 bases, V lost 6 bases, and 5 bases had no gene match. Germline assignment: CDR1 MNHEY and CDR2 SVGAGI. CDR3 in amino acids: CASRGQGSANEKLFF. DNA for the CDR3: TGTGCCAGCAGAGGACAGGGGTCAGCTAATGAAAAACTGTTTTTT.

V gene TRBV12-3 or TRBV12-4 combines with J gene TRBJ1-2; maybe TRBD1 (5 bases). CDR3 length: 13 residues. Trimming left V 5 bases short and J 13 bases short, with 20 bases between. The CDR3 DNA is TGTGCCAGCAGTCCCGAGCGCGACAGCCCCAGCACCTTC. Its protein is CASSPERDSPSTF.

The genes are TRBV19 and TRBJ2-5; D may be TRBD1 (6 bases). The length of the CDR3 is 13 residues. The germline CDR1 and CDR2 sequences are LNHDA and SQIVND (reference sequence). Trimming took 6 bases from V and 4 from J, leaving 12 bases between them. The CDR3 is CASSQQGRETQYF. The CDR3 nucleotides read TGTGCCAGTAGCCAACAGGGTCGAGAGACCCAGTACTTC.

The rearrangement uses TRBV4-2 and TRBJ1-4; no definite D call. The CDR3 length is 15 residues. Germline CDR1 LGHNA, CDR2 YNFKEQ. Between the trimmed V and J ends, which lost 1 base and 5 bases, there was a span of 11 bases. CDR3 region: CASSQGGGLNEKLFF. The CDR3, as DNA: TGTGCCAGCAGCCAAGGGGGAGGGTTGAATGAAAAACTGTTTTTT.